Presented here are 5 T cell receptor beta chains from one specimen sequenced in a study of blood T cell repertoires in COVID-19. Here immunoSEQ multiplex PCR was the method, and the copy in TCRdb shows in-frame clones only, minus some. The data contain a few hundred thousand clones, about 89% of them singletons. The material sequenced was peripheral blood. The receptor set was obtained from a man in his forties with acute or convalescent COVID-19.

The chain couples TRBV27 to TRBJ1-1; 7 positions match TRBD1. CDR1 MNHEY and CDR2 SMNVEV come from the germline V gene (reference sequence). V dropped 9 bases and J dropped 7; count of bases not matched to a gene: 14. The CDR3 is made up of 14 amino acids. This CDR3 reads CASPGTATNCEAFF. The CDR3 DNA reads as TGTGCCAGTCCCGGGACAGCGACGAACTGTGAAGCTTTCTTT.

The V gene is TRBV12-3 or TRBV12-4, the J gene TRBJ1-2; 7 bases align to TRBD1. The CDR3 spans 13 residues. The V and J ends lost 6 bases and 7 bases, in that order; junction bases with no gene match: 8. CDR3 amino acids: CASSPQGGSGYTF. The CDR3 DNA follows: TGTGCCAGCAGCCCCCAGGGGGGTAGTGGCTACACCTTC.

This clone occurred a few times. This chain connects TRBV5-1 to TRBJ1-4, with D perhaps matching TRBD1 (5 bases). The CDR3 runs to 14 residues. With 4 bases removed from V and 10 bases from J, the gap between germline ends came to 17 bases. CDR1 is SGHRS, CDR2 YFSETQ, per germline. CDR3 protein: CASSDRAGRVKLFF. DNA for the CDR3: TGCGCCAGCAGCGACCGGGCAGGGAGGGTAAAACTGTTTTTT.

The rearrangement uses TRBV28 and TRBJ2-4; maybe TRBD1 (5 bases). Germline V gene data show CDR1 as MDHEN and CDR2 as SYDVKM. The V end was cut by 8 bases, the J end by 0 bases, with 11 bases between. This CDR3 is built from 14 residues. The CDR3 DNA follows: TGTGCCAGCGAACGACAGCTAGCCAAAAACATTCAGTACTTC. Its protein product is CASERQLAKNIQYF. Drawing the rest from reference TRBV28 and TRBJ2-4, the complete variable domain is DVKVTQSSRYLVKRTGEKVFLECVQDMDHENMFWYRQDPGLGLRLIYFSYDVKMKEKGDIPEGYSVSREKKERFSLILESASTNQTSMYLCASERQLAKNIQYFGAGTRLSVL.

The chain links TRBV6-2 or TRBV6-3 to TRBJ1-4; 8 positions agree with TRBD1. With 4 bases clipped from V and 5 bases from J, the junction kept 6 bases outside the gene matches. Germline V gene data show CDR1 as MNHEY and CDR2 as SVGEGT. The CDR3 covers 15 residues. In DNA, the CDR3 is TGTGCCAGCAGTTCTCCAGGGGGCGCGAATGAAAAACTGTTTTTT. Protein: CASSSPGGANEKLFF.